The 13 T cell receptor beta chains below come from one sample, sequenced in a study of vaccination and CD4 T cells after COVID-19. In TCRdb, the PCR reads were re-called with MiXCR into one record per CDR3 protein. The table lists 25,000 to 30,000 distinct CDR3 sequences, under 65% of them singletons. Documented time point: late sampling 161 to 241 days after vaccination in a few convalescent patients. The sequencing used CD4+ T cells from blood, collected about 7 months after SARS-CoV-2 vaccination. The receptors stem from a human donor who had recovered from COVID-19.

This chain connects TRBV19 to TRBJ2-7; D unclear. This CDR3 comprises 17 residues. Germline CDR1 is LNHDA and CDR2 is SQIVND (reference sequence). V lost 7 bases, J lost 4 bases, and 26 bases lay in between. This chain's CDR3 is CASKWSATRATNYEQYF. CDR3 nucleotide sequence: TGTGCCAGTAAGTGGTCTGCCACCCGAGCAACAAATTACGAGCAGTACTTC.

This clonotype has only a few counts. This chain uses TRBV6-1 with TRBJ1-1, with unresolved D. V was cut by 5 bases and J by 8 bases, with 18 bases left in between. The CDR3 extends over 14 amino acids. Germline lookup yields CDR1 MNHNS and CDR2 SASEGT. The CDR3 DNA follows: TGTGCCAGCAGTCGATCCTCGCCCCGCTCCGAAGCTTTCTTT. Its translation is CASSRSSPRSEAFF.

This clonotype was counted a few times. V gene TRBV7-3 combines with J gene TRBJ1-1; 10 positions match TRBD1. Losses at the gene ends were 4 bases for V and 3 bases for J; bases not matched to a gene: 2. This CDR3 has 14 amino acids. From germline, CDR1 is SGHTA and CDR2 FQGTGA. DNA of the CDR3: TGTGCCAGCAGCTCGACAGGGGGCTACACTGAAGCTTTCTTT. Amino acid sequence: CASSSTGGYTEAFF. Looking up the rest from reference TRBV7-3 and TRBJ1-1 gives the full variable domain: GAGVSQTPSNKVTEKGKYVELRCDPISGHTALYWYRQSLGQGPEFLIYFQGTGAADDSGLPNDRFFAVRPEGSVSTLKIQRTERGDSAVYLCASSSTGGYTEAFFGQGTRLTVV.

The chain is built from TRBV20-1 and TRBJ2-1, with TRBD2 as a possible D gene (6 bases). Germline V gene sequence: CDR1 DFQATT, CDR2 SNEGSKA (reference sequence). The CDR3 runs 16 residues. Trimming removed 6 bases at V and 1 base at J, with 19 bases between. The CDR3 nucleotides read TGCAGTGCCCACTCTTCTATGGGGGGATCCTACAATGAGCAGTTCTTC. It yields the protein CSAHSSMGGSYNEQFF.

V usage is TRBV2 and J usage is TRBJ1-1, with 10 bases aligning to TRBD1. V gave up 4 bases and J gave up 3 bases; unmatched junction bases: 2. Germline values: CDR1 SNHLY, CDR2 FYNNEI. The CDR3 is 14 residues long. The CDR3 DNA sequence: TGTGCCAGCAGTGGACAGGGGGCGGACACTGAAGCTTTCTTT. It translates to CASSGQGADTEAFF. Drawing the rest from reference TRBV2 and TRBJ1-1, the complete variable domain is EPEVTQTPSHQVTQMGQEVILRCVPISNHLYFYWYRQILGQKVEFLVSFYNNEISEKSEIFDDQFSVERPDGSNFTLKIRSTKLEDSAMYFCASSGQGADTEAFFGQGTRLTVV.

The genes are TRBV6-2 or TRBV6-3 and TRBJ1-1; possibly TRBD1 for D (5 bases). Germline V lookup: CDR1 MNHEY, CDR2 SVGEGT. Trimming shortened V by 2 bases and J by 6 bases, and 16 bases separated the two germline ends. CDR3 size: 15 residues. CDR3 protein: CASSYGRGGSAEAFF. CDR3 nucleotides: TGTGCCAGCAGTTACGGAAGGGGCGGGTCGGCTGAAGCTTTCTTT.

The chain carries TRBV6-1 and TRBJ1-1; 7 bases match TRBD1. Trimming at V came to 6 bases and at J to 2 bases, leaving 6 bases not matched to a gene. The germline gives CDR1 MNHNS, CDR2 SASEGT. The CDR3 runs 14 residues. The CDR3 loop reads CASSSGGENTEAFF. CDR3 coding DNA: TGTGCCAGCAGCTCAGGGGGGGAAAACACTGAAGCTTTCTTT.

The chain joins TRBV12-3 or TRBV12-4 to TRBJ1-5; 11 positions agree with TRBD1. J lost 7 bases, V lost 8 bases, and 4 bases had no gene match. The CDR3 loop spans 13 amino acids. The CDR3 here is CASGGQGGQPQHF. The CDR3 DNA reads as TGTGCCAGCGGGGGACAGGGGGGCCAGCCCCAGCATTTT.

The chain joins TRBV20-1 to TRBJ2-1; TRBD2 agrees at 13 bases. The germline CDR1 and CDR2 sequences are DFQATT and SNEGSKA (reference sequence). V lost 0 bases and J lost 4; bases outside the gene matches: 6. CDR3 length: 17 amino acids. The CDR3 is CSARDMKLAGGYNEQFF. Here the CDR3 DNA reads TGCAGTGCTAGAGATATGAAACTAGCGGGAGGGTACAATGAGCAGTTCTTC.

The rearrangement joins TRBV19 to TRBJ2-3; 10 positions agree with TRBD1. The CDR3 has 14 residues. Germline V lookup: CDR1 LNHDA, CDR2 SQIVND (reference sequence). The trim removed 5 bases at V and 1 base at J, leaving 0 bases unmatched. Written as DNA, the CDR3 is TGTGCCAGTAGTGGGACAGGGGGCACAGATACGCAGTATTTT. This translates into CASSGTGGTDTQYF.

The sample holds a few counts of this clonotype. The V and J genes are TRBV20-1 and TRBJ2-7; D is tentatively TRBD1 or TRBD2 (7 bases each). The CDR3 covers 14 residues. V gave up 6 bases and J gave up 0 bases, with 15 bases separating them. Germline V gene data show CDR1 as DFQATT and CDR2 as SNEGSKA (reference sequence). CDR3 bases: TGCAGTGCCCGAAAGCGGGACAGCTCCTACGAGCAGTACTTC. This translates into CSARKRDSSYEQYF.

This clonotype appeared a few times. V is TRBV7-2 and J is TRBJ2-7, with 7 bases that match TRBD1. Germline CDR1 reads SGHTA; CDR2 reads FQGNSA. The CDR3 covers 15 residues. Trimming cost V 5 bases and J 2 bases; bases outside gene matches: 9. The CDR3 protein is CASSTNRGQTYEQYF. The CDR3 nucleotides read TGTGCCAGCAGCACTAACCGGGGACAGACCTACGAGCAGTACTTC.

This clonotype was observed a handful of times. The J gene is TRBJ2-3, the V gene TRBV7-8, with unresolved D. Trimming removed 8 bases from V and 7 bases from J, with 19 bases in between. The CDR3 is made up of 14 amino acids. Germline-derived CDR1 and CDR2 are SGHVS and FQNEAQ. The CDR3: CASRPRSTPNTQYF. The CDR3 nucleotides read TGTGCCAGCCGCCCGCGCTCTACCCCCAATACGCAGTATTTT.